This T cell receptor beta chain comes out of a study of metastatic and nonmetastatic thyroid tumors. As for the study in general: Where malignant and benign thyroid patients were concerned, repertoires were compared across blood and tumor or nodule tissue. Study-wide results and caveats: Reportedly, malignant thyroid tumors had significantly higher TCR beta diversity than benign nodules, in blood and tumor.

Looked up from germline, CDR1 is SGDLS and CDR2 is YYNGEE. V lost 2 bases, J lost 1 base, and 10 bases lay in between. The CDR3 contains 14 residues. This clone was found many times. The antigen is undetermined. All patients were untreated before thyroid surgery. As originally analysed: Building a distant-metastasis classifier for papillary thyroid cancer drew on CDR3 differences across clinicopathological groups. TCRdb re-called the PCR reads with MiXCR. For this entry, the V and J calls and clone size follow TCRdb and not the study's own pipeline. The table includes approximately 50,000 clones, about 4.3% detected once.

This TCR was sampled from a female donor with papillary thyroid cancer or a benign thyroid nodule (not recorded which). Some clones in this sample may be carry-over from other donors' samples. J is TRBJ2-7 and V is TRBV9; D perhaps matches TRBD2 (6 bases). Sequenced material: blood. This CDR3 is CASSVLAESYEQYF. For the CDR3, the DNA is TGTGCCAGCAGCGTTTTAGCGGAATCCTACGAGCAGTACTTC.